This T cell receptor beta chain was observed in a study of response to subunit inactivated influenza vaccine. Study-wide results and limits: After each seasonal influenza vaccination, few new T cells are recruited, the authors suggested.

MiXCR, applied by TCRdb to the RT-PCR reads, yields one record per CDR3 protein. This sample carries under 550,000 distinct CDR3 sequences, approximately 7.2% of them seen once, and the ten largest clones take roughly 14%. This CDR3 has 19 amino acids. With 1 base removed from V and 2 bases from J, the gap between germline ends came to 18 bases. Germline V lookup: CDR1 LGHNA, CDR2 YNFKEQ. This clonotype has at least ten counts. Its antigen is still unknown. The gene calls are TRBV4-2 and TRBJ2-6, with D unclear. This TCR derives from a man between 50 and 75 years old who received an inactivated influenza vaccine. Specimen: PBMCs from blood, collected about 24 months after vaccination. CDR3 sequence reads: CASSQANMRQGTGANVLTF. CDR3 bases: TGTGCCAGCAGCCAAGCGAACATGAGGCAAGGAACTGGGGCCAACGTCCTGACTTTC.